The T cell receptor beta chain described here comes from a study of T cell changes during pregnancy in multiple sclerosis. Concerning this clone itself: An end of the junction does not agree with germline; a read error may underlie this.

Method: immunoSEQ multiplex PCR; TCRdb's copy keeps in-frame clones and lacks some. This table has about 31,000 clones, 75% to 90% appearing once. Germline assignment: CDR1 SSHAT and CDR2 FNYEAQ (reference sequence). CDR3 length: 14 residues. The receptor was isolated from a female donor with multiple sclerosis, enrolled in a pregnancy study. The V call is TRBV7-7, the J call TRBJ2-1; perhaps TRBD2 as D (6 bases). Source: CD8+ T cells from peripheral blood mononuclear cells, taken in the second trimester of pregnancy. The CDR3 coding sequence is TGTGCTAGCAGCTTGGGAGATTGGGAGGATGAGCAGTTCTTC. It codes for CASSLGDWEDEQFF.